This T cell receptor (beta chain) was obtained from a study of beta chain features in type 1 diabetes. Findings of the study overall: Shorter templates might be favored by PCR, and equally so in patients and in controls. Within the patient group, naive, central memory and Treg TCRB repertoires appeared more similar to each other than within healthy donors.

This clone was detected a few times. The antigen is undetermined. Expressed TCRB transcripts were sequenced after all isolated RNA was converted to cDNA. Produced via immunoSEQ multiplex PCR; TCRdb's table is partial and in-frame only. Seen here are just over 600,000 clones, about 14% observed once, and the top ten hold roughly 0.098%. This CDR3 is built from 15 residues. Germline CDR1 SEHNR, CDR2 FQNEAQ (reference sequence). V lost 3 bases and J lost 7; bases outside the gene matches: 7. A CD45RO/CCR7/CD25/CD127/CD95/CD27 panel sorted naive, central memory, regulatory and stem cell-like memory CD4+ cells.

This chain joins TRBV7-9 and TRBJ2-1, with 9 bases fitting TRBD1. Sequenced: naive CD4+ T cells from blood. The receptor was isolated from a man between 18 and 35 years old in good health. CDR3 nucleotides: TGTGCCAGCAGCTTCCAGACAGGGGGTCGGAATGAGCAGTTCTTC. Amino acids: CASSFQTGGRNEQFF.